What follows is one TCR beta chain and its context. The table came from immunoSEQ multiplex PCR; TCRdb's copy has only in-frame clones and leaves some out. The profile covers around 250,000 clones, with around 90% appearing a single time and 2.5% to 3.5% taken by the ten largest. The cohort comprised adults aged about 18 to 100 years residing in under 30 US areas. The source of the sample is a study of blood T cell repertoires in COVID-19. V lost 4 bases to trimming and J lost 10 bases, with 20 bases between them. Germline V gene data show CDR1 as SGHNT and CDR2 as YENEEA. The CDR3 sequence is 15 residues long.

This rearrangement joins TRBV11-3 to TRBJ2-1; tentatively, D is TRBD1 (8 bases). The receptor's source is a woman aged 40 to 50 who had been exposed to COVID-19. The sequenced sample consisted of PBMCs or T cells enriched from blood (not recorded which). DNA for the CDR3: TGTGCCAGCAGCTCCGGGACAGGTGGGGGGGTCGAGCAGTTCTTC. It encodes CASSSGTGGGVEQFF. Supplemented by reference TRBV11-3 and TRBJ2-1, the full variable domain reads EAGVVQSPRYKIIEKKQPVAFWCNPISGHNTLYWYLQNLGQGPELLIRYENEEAVDDSQLPKDRFSAERLKGVDSTLKIQPAELGDSAVYLCASSSGTGGGVEQFFGPGTRLTVL.